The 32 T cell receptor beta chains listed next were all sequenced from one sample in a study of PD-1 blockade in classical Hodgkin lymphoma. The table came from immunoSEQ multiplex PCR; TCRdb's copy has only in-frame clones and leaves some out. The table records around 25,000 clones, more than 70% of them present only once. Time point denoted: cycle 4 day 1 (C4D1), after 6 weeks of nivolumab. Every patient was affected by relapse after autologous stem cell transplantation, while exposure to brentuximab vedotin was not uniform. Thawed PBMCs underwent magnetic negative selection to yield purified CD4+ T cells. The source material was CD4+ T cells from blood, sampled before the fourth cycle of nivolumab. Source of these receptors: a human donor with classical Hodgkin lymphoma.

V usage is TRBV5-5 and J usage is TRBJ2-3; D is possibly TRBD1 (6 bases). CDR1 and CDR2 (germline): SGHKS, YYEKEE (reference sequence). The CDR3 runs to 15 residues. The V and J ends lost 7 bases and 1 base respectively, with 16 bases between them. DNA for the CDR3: TGTGCCAGCCTCGATTGGGGGCGGGGCACAGATACGCAGTATTTT. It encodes CASLDWGRGTDTQYF.

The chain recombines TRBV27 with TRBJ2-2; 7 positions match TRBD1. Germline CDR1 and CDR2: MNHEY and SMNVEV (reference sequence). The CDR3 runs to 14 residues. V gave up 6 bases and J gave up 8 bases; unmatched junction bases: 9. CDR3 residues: CASRRAGTEGELFF. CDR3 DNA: TGTGCCAGCAGGCGAGCCGGGACAGAAGGGGAGCTGTTTTTT.

The CDR3 DNA is TGTGCCAGCAGCTTAGATCTGAACACTGAAGCTTTCTTT. This translates into CASSLDLNTEAFF. V usage is TRBV7-6 and J usage is TRBJ1-1; D is unclear. Germline V gene lookup returns CDR1 SGHVS and CDR2 FNYEAQ. The V end was cut by 1 base, the J end by 0 bases, with 3 bases between. There are 13 residues in the CDR3.

CDR3 residues: CASSLAASGRKETQYF. The CDR3 DNA reads TGTGCCAGCAGCTTGGCTGCTAGCGGGAGGAAAGAGACCCAGTACTTC. The chain carries TRBV5-5 and TRBJ2-5; 11 positions match TRBD2. V lost 0 bases and J lost 3; bases outside the gene matches: 4. The CDR3 runs to 16 residues. The V gene's germline CDR1 is SGHKS and CDR2 YYEKEE (reference sequence).

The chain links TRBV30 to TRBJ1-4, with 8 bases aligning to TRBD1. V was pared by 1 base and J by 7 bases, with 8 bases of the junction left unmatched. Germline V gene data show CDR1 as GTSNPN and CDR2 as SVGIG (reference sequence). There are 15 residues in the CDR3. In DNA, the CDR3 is TGTGCCTGGAGTGCTCAGGGGGCGCGGGGTGAAAAACTGTTTTTT. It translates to CAWSAQGARGEKLFF.

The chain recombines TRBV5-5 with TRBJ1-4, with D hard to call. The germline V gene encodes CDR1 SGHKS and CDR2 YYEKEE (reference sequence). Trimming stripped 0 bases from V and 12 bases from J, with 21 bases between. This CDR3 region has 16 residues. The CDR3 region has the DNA TGTGCCAGCAGCTTGGAGCCGAGGGCGGATTATGGGGAACTGTTTTTT. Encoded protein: CASSLEPRADYGELFF. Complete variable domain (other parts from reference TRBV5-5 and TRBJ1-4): DAGVTQSPTHLIKTRGQQVTLRCSPISGHKSVSWYQQVLGQGPQFIFQYYEKEERGRGNFPDRFSARQFPNYSSELNVNALLLGDSALYLCASSLEPRADYGELFFGSGTQLSVL.

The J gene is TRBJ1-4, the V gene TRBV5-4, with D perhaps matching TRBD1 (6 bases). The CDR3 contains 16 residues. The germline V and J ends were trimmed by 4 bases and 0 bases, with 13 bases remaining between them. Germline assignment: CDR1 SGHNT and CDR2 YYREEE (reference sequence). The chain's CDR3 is CASSPGGRTTNEKLFF. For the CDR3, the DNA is TGTGCCAGCAGCCCCGGGGGCAGGACAACTAATGAAAAACTGTTTTTT. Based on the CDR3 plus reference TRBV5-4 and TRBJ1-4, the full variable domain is ETGVTQSPTHLIKTRGQQVTLRCSSQSGHNTVSWYQQALGQGPQFIFQYYREEENGRGNFPPRFSGLQFPNYSSELNVNALELDDSALYLCASSPGGRTTNEKLFFGSGTQLSVL.

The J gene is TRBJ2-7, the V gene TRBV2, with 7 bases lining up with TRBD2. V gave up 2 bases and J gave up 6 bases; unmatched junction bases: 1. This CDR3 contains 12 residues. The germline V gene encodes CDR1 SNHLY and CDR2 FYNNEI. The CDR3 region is CASSEWGGEQYF. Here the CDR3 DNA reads TGTGCCAGCAGTGAATGGGGGGGCGAGCAGTACTTC.

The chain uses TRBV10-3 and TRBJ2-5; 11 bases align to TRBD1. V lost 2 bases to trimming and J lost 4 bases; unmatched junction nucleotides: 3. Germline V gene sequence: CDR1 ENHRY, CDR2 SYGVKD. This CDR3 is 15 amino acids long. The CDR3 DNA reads TGTGCCATCAGTGAGATCGGGACAGGGGGAGAGACCCAGTACTTC. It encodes CAISEIGTGGETQYF.

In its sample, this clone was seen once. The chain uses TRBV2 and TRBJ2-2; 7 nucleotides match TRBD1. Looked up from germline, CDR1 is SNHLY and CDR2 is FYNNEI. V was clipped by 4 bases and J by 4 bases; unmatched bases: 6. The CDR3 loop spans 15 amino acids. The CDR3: CASSGDRAGTGELFF. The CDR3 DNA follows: TGTGCCAGCAGTGGAGACAGGGCGGGCACCGGGGAGCTGTTTTTT. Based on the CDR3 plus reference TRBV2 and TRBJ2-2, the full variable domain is EPEVTQTPSHQVTQMGQEVILRCVPISNHLYFYWYRQILGQKVEFLVSFYNNEISEKSEIFDDQFSVERPDGSNFTLKIRSTKLEDSAMYFCASSGDRAGTGELFFGEGSRLTVL.

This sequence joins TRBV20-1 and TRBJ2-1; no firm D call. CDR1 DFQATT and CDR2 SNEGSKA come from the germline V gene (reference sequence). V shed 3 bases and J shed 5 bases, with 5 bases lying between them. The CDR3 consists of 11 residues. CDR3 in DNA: TGCAGTGCTAGTAGAAACAATGAGCAGTTCTTC. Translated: CSASRNNEQFF.

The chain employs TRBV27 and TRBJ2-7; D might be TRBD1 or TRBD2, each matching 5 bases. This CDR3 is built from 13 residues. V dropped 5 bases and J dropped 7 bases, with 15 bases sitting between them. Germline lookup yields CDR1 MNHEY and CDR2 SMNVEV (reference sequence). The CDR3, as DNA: TGTGCCAGCAGTCGGGACGGAATTCGGGAGCAGTACTTC. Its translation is CASSRDGIREQYF.

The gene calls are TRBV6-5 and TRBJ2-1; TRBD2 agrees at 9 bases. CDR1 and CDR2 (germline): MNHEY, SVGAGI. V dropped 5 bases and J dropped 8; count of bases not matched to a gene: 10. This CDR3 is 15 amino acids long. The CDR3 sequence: CASSDYNSGRDEQFF. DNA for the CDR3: TGTGCCAGCAGTGACTACAATAGCGGGAGAGATGAGCAGTTCTTC.

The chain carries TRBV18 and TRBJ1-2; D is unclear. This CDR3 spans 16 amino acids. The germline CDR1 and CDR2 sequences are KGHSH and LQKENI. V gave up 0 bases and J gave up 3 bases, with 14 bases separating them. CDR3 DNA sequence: TGTGCCAGCTCACCACCCCCCCGGGCCGGGGACTATGGCTACACCTTC. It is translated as CASSPPPRAGDYGYTF.

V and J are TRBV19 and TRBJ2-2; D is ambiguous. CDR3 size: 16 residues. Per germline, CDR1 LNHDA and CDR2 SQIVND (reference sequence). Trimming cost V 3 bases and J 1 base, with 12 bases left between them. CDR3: CASSIPWAWNTGELFF. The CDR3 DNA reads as TGTGCCAGTAGTATCCCTTGGGCCTGGAACACCGGGGAGCTGTTTTTT.

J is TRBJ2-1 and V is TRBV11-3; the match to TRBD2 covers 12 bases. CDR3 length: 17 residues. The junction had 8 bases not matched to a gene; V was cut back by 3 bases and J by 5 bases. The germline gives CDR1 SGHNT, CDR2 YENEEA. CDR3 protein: CASSFQTSGSLHNEQFF. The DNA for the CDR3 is TGTGCCAGCAGCTTCCAGACTAGCGGGAGTCTACACAATGAGCAGTTCTTC. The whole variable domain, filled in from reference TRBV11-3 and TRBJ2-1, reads EAGVVQSPRYKIIEKKQPVAFWCNPISGHNTLYWYLQNLGQGPELLIRYENEEAVDDSQLPKDRFSAERLKGVDSTLKIQPAELGDSAVYLCASSFQTSGSLHNEQFFGPGTRLTVL.

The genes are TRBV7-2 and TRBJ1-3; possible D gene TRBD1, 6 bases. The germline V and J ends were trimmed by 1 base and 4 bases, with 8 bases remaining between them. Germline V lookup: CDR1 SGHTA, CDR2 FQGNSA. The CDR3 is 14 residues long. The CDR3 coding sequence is TGTGCCAGCAGCTTAGGGGGACAAGGAAACACCATATATTTT. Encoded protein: CASSLGGQGNTIYF.

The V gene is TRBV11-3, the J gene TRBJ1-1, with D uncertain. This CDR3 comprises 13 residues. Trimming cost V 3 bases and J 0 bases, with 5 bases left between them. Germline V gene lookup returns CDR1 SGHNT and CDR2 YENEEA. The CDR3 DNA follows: TGTGCCAGCAGCTTTAGGGTGAACACTGAAGCTTTCTTT. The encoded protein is CASSFRVNTEAFF.

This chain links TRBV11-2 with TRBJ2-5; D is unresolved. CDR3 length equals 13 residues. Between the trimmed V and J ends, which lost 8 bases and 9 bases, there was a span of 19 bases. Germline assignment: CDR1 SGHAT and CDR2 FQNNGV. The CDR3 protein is CASRNPGPQAQYF. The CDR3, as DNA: TGTGCCAGCCGAAATCCCGGGCCCCAGGCCCAGTACTTC.

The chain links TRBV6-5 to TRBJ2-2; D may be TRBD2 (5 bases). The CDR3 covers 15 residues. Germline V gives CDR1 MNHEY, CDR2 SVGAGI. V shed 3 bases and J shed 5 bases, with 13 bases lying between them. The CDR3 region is CASSYRRGNTGELFF. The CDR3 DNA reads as TGTGCCAGCAGTTATCGCCGGGGAAATACCGGGGAGCTGTTTTTT.

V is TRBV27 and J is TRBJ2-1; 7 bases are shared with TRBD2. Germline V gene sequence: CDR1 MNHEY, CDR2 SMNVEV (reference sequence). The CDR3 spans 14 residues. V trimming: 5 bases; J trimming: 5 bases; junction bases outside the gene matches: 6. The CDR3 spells CASSQTSWDNEQFF. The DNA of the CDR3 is TGTGCCAGCAGTCAGACTAGCTGGGACAATGAGCAGTTCTTC.

Here the CDR3 DNA reads TGTGCCAGCAGCCCCAGAGTTGGGGACAGCAGGTATGGCTACACCTTC. Its protein product is CASSPRVGDSRYGYTF. The rearrangement uses TRBV9 and TRBJ1-2, with TRBD1 identical over 7 bases. The germline CDR1 and CDR2 sequences are SGDLS and YYNGEE. The V segment lost 4 bases and the J segment 5 bases; nucleotides outside the gene matches: 14. The CDR3 sequence is 16 residues long. Full variable domain (remainder filled in from reference TRBV9 and TRBJ1-2): DSGVTQTPKHLITATGQRVTLRCSPRSGDLSVYWYQQSLDQGLQFLIQYYNGEERAKGNILERFSAQQFPDLHSELNLSSLELGDSALYFCASSPRVGDSRYGYTFGSGTRLTVV.

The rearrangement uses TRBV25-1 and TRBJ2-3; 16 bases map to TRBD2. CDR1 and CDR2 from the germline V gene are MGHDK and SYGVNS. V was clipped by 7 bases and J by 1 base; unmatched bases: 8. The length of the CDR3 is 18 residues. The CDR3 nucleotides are TGTGCCAGCACCCCGGCCGGGACTAGCGGGAGGGGCACAGATACGCAGTATTTT. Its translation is CASTPAGTSGRGTDTQYF.

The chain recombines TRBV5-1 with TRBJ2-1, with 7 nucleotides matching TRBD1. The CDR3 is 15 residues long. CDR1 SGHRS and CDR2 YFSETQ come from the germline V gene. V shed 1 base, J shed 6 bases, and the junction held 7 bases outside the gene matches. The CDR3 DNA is TGCGCCAGCAGCTTGCGGGACAGAGTAGTCAATGAGCAGTTCTTC. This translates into CASSLRDRVVNEQFF.

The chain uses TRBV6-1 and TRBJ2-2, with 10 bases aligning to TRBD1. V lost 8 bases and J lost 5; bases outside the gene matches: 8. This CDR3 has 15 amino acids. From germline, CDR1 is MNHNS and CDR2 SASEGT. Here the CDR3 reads CASGPTGGRTGELFF. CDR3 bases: TGTGCCAGCGGACCGACAGGGGGCCGGACCGGGGAGCTGTTTTTT.

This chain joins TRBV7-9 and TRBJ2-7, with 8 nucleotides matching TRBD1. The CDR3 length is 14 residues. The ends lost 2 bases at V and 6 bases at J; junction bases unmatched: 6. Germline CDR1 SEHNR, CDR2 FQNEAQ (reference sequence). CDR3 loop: CASSLPQGAGEQYF. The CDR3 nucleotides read TGTGCCAGCAGCTTACCCCAGGGGGCGGGCGAGCAGTACTTC.

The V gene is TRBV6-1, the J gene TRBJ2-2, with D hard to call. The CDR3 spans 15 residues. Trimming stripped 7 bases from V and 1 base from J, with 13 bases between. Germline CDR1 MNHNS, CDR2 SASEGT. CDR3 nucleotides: TGTGCCAGCATTGGGTATGGCGGGAACACCGGGGAGCTGTTTTTT. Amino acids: CASIGYGGNTGELFF.

In nucleotides, the CDR3 is TGTGCCAGCAGCTTAAGGGGACTGGCGGGGTCTGATACGCAGTATTTT. It codes for CASSLRGLAGSDTQYF. The gene calls are TRBV11-2 and TRBJ2-3; D might be TRBD2 (6 bases). This CDR3 has 16 amino acids. Germline V gives CDR1 SGHAT, CDR2 FQNNGV. Trimming removed 2 bases from V and 6 bases from J, with 18 bases in between. Based on the CDR3 plus reference TRBV11-2 and TRBJ2-3, the full variable domain is EAGVAQSPRYKIIEKRQSVAFWCNPISGHATLYWYQQILGQGPKLLIQFQNNGVVDDSQLPKDRFSAERLKGVDSTLKIQPAKLEDSAVYLCASSLRGLAGSDTQYFGPGTRLTVL.

CDR3 loop: CASSWTGRLGEKLFF. In DNA, the CDR3 is TGTGCCAGCAGCTGGACAGGGCGTCTCGGTGAAAAACTGTTTTTT. The rearrangement uses TRBV5-8 and TRBJ1-4; 8 nucleotides match TRBD1. After removal of 3 bases from V and 7 bases from J, the junction contained 8 bases not matched to a gene. Germline loops: CDR1 SGHTS, CDR2 YDEGEE. The CDR3 extends over 15 amino acids.

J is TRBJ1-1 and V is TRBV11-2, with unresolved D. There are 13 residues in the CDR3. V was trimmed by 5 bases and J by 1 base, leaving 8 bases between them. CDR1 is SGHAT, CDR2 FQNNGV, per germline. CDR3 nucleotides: TGTGCCAGCAGCCTCCGAGCGAACACTGAAGCTTTCTTT. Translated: CASSLRANTEAFF.

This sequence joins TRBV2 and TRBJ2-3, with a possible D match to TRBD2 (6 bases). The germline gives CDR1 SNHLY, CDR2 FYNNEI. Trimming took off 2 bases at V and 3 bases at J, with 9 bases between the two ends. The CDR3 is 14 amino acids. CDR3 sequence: CASSELGRTDTQYF. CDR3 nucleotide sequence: TGTGCCAGCAGTGAATTGGGGAGGACAGATACGCAGTATTTT.

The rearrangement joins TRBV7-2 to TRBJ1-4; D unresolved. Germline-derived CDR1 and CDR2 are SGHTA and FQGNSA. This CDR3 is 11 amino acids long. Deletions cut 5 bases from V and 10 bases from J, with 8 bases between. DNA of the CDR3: TGTGCCAGCAGCGTTTCAGGAAAACTGTTTTTT. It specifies CASSVSGKLFF.